The 31 T cell receptor beta chains reported below all come from one sample, sequenced in a study of T cell responses to AZD1222 COVID-19 vaccine. Repertoires were generated with immunoSEQ multiplex PCR, while TCRdb's copy carries only in-frame clones and drops some. The sample has some 140,000 clones, about 90% seen once; the top ten hold about 2%. This specimen consisted of peripheral blood, obtained on day 0 of AZD1222 vaccination. The receptors stem from an adult in good health.

This sequence joins TRBV7-2 and TRBJ1-4; no clear D gene. Germline V gene lookup returns CDR1 SGHTA and CDR2 FQGNSA. Trimming left V 3 bases short and J 11 bases short, with 13 bases between. The CDR3 length is 13 residues. In nucleotides, the CDR3 is TGTGCCAGCAGCTTCCAGGACCGAGGGAAACTGTTTTTT. The encoded protein is CASSFQDRGKLFF. The whole variable domain, filled in from reference TRBV7-2 and TRBJ1-4, reads GAGVSQSPSNKVTEKGKDVELRCDPISGHTALYWYRQSLGQGLEFLIYFQGNSAPDKSGLPSDRFSAERTGGSVSTLTIQRTQQEDSAVYLCASSFQDRGKLFFGSGTQLSVL.

The gene calls are TRBV4-1 and TRBJ1-1, with D unclear. The CDR3 spans 11 residues. Trimming removed 7 bases at V and 3 bases at J, with 6 bases between. Germline V lookup: CDR1 MGHRA, CDR2 YSYEKL. The CDR3 here is CASTGDTEAFF. CDR3 bases: TGCGCCAGCACTGGTGACACTGAAGCTTTCTTT.

This chain links TRBV5-1 with TRBJ2-4; D is undetermined. In germline, CDR1 is SGHRS, CDR2 YFSETQ. CDR3 length: 14 residues. V was clipped by 0 bases and J by 13 bases, with 17 bases between them. The CDR3 region has the DNA TGCGCCAGCAGCTTGGCCGCGCCCGAAGATCAACAGTACTTC. Encoded protein: CASSLAAPEDQQYF.

CDR3 DNA: TGTGCCAGCAGTAATCAGGGTAAAGCTTTCTTT. Translating it yields CASSNQGKAFF. The chain recombines TRBV25-1 with TRBJ1-1, with TRBD1 as a possible D gene (5 bases). There are 11 residues in the CDR3. V was pared by 5 bases and J by 9 bases, with 10 bases between. The germline V gene encodes CDR1 MGHDK and CDR2 SYGVNS.

This chain connects TRBV28 to TRBJ1-5; unclear D gene. Germline CDR1 and CDR2: MDHEN and SYDVKM. CDR3 length: 16 amino acids. Trimming took 3 bases from V and 2 from J, leaving 14 bases between them. DNA of the CDR3: TGTGCCAGCAGTTTGTTCGCCGGGATGGGCAATCAGCCCCAGCATTTT. Protein: CASSLFAGMGNQPQHF.

The V call is TRBV28, the J call TRBJ1-1, with 10 bases that match TRBD1. The V gene end was trimmed by 6 bases and the J gene end by 5 bases; junction bases not matched to a gene: 9. Germline CDR1 is MDHEN and CDR2 is SYDVKM. This CDR3 is 15 amino acids long. CDR3 bases: TGTGCCAGCAGCGGACAGGGGGTTTGGGGAACTGAAGCTTTCTTT. It encodes CASSGQGVWGTEAFF.

The chain couples TRBV3-1 (or the pseudogene TRBV3-2) to TRBJ1-2, with unresolved D. The CDR3 loop spans 15 amino acids. V gave up 1 base and J gave up 8 bases, with 17 bases separating them. Germline values: CDR1 LGHDT, CDR2 YNNKEL (reference sequence). CDR3 sequence (DNA): TGTGCCAGCAGCCAAGGTCAGGTTGGGGTTGGGGGCTACACCTTC. Translation gives CASSQGQVGVGGYTF.

The chain links TRBV15 to TRBJ1-6; no firm D call. Germline CDR1 LNHNV, CDR2 YYDKDF (reference sequence). V shed 2 bases and J shed 7 bases, with 12 bases lying between them. CDR3 length equals 15 residues. The DNA for the CDR3 is TGTGCCACCAGCAGAACCCCCCCTGGGAATTCACCCCTCCACTTT. Its protein product is CATSRTPPGNSPLHF.

The chain combines TRBV3-1 (or the pseudogene TRBV3-2) with TRBJ2-6; weak D call: TRBD1 (6 bases). The CDR3 spans 20 residues. The germline V gene encodes CDR1 LGHDT and CDR2 YNNKEL (reference sequence). Trimming stripped 0 bases from V and 2 bases from J, with 20 bases between. The CDR3: CASSQDPQGRGMAGANVLTF. The CDR3 nucleotides are TGTGCCAGCAGCCAAGACCCACAGGGTAGAGGCATGGCTGGGGCCAACGTCCTGACTTTC.

The chain links TRBV7-3 to TRBJ2-7, with D perhaps TRBD1 (6 bases). This CDR3 contains 13 residues. Looked up from germline, CDR1 is SGHTA and CDR2 is FQGTGA. V was shortened by 2 bases and J by 6 bases, with 11 bases between the two germline ends. CDR3 in amino acids: CASSLGRGFEQYF. As DNA, the CDR3 is TGTGCCAGCAGCTTAGGCAGGGGATTCGAGCAGTACTTC.

A few counts support this clone. CDR3 amino acids: CASSYIENEQFF. For the CDR3, the DNA is TGTGCCAGCAGTTATATAGAGAATGAGCAGTTCTTC. The genes are TRBV6-6 and TRBJ2-1; no clear D. In germline, CDR1 is MNHNY, CDR2 SVGAGI (reference sequence). The V end lost 3 bases, the J end lost 7 bases, and 7 bases lay between the germline ends. This CDR3 is 12 amino acids long.

The chain carries TRBV30 and TRBJ2-5, with D perhaps matching TRBD1 (7 bases). Trimming took off 2 bases at V and 5 bases at J, with 15 bases between the two ends. The germline V gene encodes CDR1 GTSNPN and CDR2 SVGIG (reference sequence). The CDR3 covers 14 residues. The CDR3 reads CAWSPTGSGETQYF. The CDR3, as DNA: TGTGCCTGGAGTCCGACAGGGAGCGGGGAGACCCAGTACTTC.

The J gene is TRBJ1-2, the V gene TRBV7-2; TRBD1 aligns across 9 bases. CDR3 length: 13 residues. Germline loops: CDR1 SGHTA, CDR2 FQGNSA. V was clipped by 5 bases and J by 7 bases; unmatched bases: 5. This CDR3 is CASSPTGGSGYTF. The DNA of the CDR3 is TGTGCCAGCAGCCCTACAGGGGGCTCTGGCTACACCTTC.

This sequence joins TRBV10-3 and TRBJ1-6, with 8 bases matching TRBD1. After removal of 3 bases from V and 7 bases from J, the junction contained 2 bases not matched to a gene. This CDR3 region has 14 residues. CDR1 ENHRY and CDR2 SYGVKD come from the germline V gene. The CDR3 here is CAISDWTGNSPLHF. CDR3 DNA sequence: TGTGCCATCAGTGATTGGACAGGGAATTCACCCCTCCACTTT.

V and J are TRBV2 and TRBJ2-7; D possibly corresponds to TRBD2 (5 bases). V was clipped by 4 bases and J by 3 bases, with 16 bases between them. This CDR3 has 15 residues. Germline V gene data show CDR1 as SNHLY and CDR2 as FYNNEI. The DNA of the CDR3 is TGTGCCAGCAGTGGGTCCGGGGTGTCGGTCTACGAGCAGTACTTC. This codes for CASSGSGVSVYEQYF.

The chain is built from TRBV4-2 and TRBJ1-1; TRBD1 agrees at 7 bases. Germline values: CDR1 LGHNA, CDR2 YNFKEQ. The CDR3 contains 16 residues. V shed 0 bases, J shed 2 bases, and the junction held 6 bases outside the gene matches. CDR3 in amino acids: CASSQERTGANTEAFF. As DNA, the CDR3 is TGTGCCAGCAGCCAAGAGCGGACAGGAGCCAACACTGAAGCTTTCTTT.

The gene calls are TRBV27 and TRBJ1-5, with D possibly matching TRBD1 (5 bases). This CDR3 has 16 residues. Per the germline V gene, CDR1 is MNHEY and CDR2 is SMNVEV (reference sequence). Trimming cost V 3 bases and J 5 bases, with 17 bases left between them. The CDR3 region has the DNA TGTGCCAGCAGTTTGAAGGGGAGACTCCAAGATCAGCCCCAGCATTTT. Its protein product is CASSLKGRLQDQPQHF.

This clone was counted a single time. The chain uses TRBV4-2 and TRBJ2-2; a possible D gene is TRBD2 (6 bases). V lost 8 bases to trimming and J lost 3 bases, with 16 bases between them. The CDR3 runs to 15 residues. Germline-derived CDR1 and CDR2 are LGHNA and YNFKEQ. The CDR3 nucleotides read TGTGCCAGCGCGACGCGGGACGGGGACACCGGGGAGCTGTTTTTT. Protein: CASATRDGDTGELFF.

The V gene is TRBV7-9, the J gene TRBJ1-2; D uncertain. This CDR3 has 14 amino acids. Trimming left V 2 bases short and J 3 bases short, with 10 bases between. CDR1 SEHNR and CDR2 FQNEAQ come from the germline V gene (reference sequence). CDR3 DNA sequence: TGTGCCAGCAGCTTACTAGGATCTGACTATGGCTACACCTTC. The encoded protein is CASSLLGSDYGYTF.

The V call is TRBV19, the J call TRBJ2-5; 10 bases are shared with TRBD1. J lost 5 bases, V lost 6 bases, and 9 bases had no gene match. The germline CDR1 and CDR2 sequences are LNHDA and SQIVND (reference sequence). This CDR3 has 15 amino acids. CDR3 nucleotides: TGTGCCAGTAGAGACCGGGACAGGGGACGGGAGACCCAGTACTTC. Residues: CASRDRDRGRETQYF.

The J gene is TRBJ1-2, the V gene TRBV12-3 or TRBV12-4; D is unresolved. Trimming stripped 3 bases from V and 9 bases from J, with 11 bases between. The CDR3 consists of 12 residues. As DNA, the CDR3 is TGTGCCAGCAGTTTGGCGGCGGCAAGCTACACCTTC. Protein product: CASSLAAASYTF.

V gene TRBV28 combines with J gene TRBJ1-1; weak D call: TRBD1 (5 bases). Germline CDR1 and CDR2: MDHEN and SYDVKM. The V end was cut by 3 bases, the J end by 3 bases, with 8 bases between. CDR3 length equals 13 residues. The CDR3 nucleotides read TGTGCCAGCAGTTTGGGGCGGTACACTGAAGCTTTCTTT. Its protein product is CASSLGRYTEAFF.

J is TRBJ1-5 and V is TRBV19; no clear D gene. With 3 bases removed from V and 0 bases from J, the gap between germline ends came to 9 bases. The CDR3 spans 15 residues. Germline CDR1 and CDR2: LNHDA and SQIVND (reference sequence). The CDR3 is CASSILTISNQPQHF. DNA for the CDR3: TGTGCCAGTAGTATTCTTACAATTAGCAATCAGCCCCAGCATTTT.

The genes are TRBV6-2 or TRBV6-3 and TRBJ1-1; TRBD1 matches 8 bases. Germline CDR1 is MNHEY and CDR2 is SVGEGT. The CDR3 runs 15 residues. The J segment lost 5 bases and the V segment lost 4 bases, leaving 9 bases of the junction unmatched. The CDR3 is CASSLTGVGWTEAFF. The CDR3 DNA follows: TGTGCCAGCAGTTTGACAGGGGTAGGTTGGACTGAAGCTTTCTTT.

CDR3 amino acids: CASSLDGPIQYF. The CDR3 coding sequence is TGTGCCAGCAGCTTAGACGGCCCTATTCAGTACTTC. V and J are TRBV7-8 and TRBJ2-4; D is undetermined. The CDR3 extends over 12 amino acids. V was pared by 1 base and J by 10 bases, with 8 bases between. Germline lookup yields CDR1 SGHVS and CDR2 FQNEAQ. Looking up the rest from reference TRBV7-8 and TRBJ2-4 gives the full variable domain: GAGVSQSPRYKVAKRGQDVALRCDPISGHVSLFWYQQALGQGPEFLTYFQNEAQLDKSGLPSDRFFAERPEGSVSTLKIQRTQQEDSAVYLCASSLDGPIQYFGAGTRLSVL.

The J gene is TRBJ1-5, the V gene TRBV5-1; D gene unclear. With 0 bases removed from V and 0 bases from J, the gap between germline ends came to 13 bases. Looked up from germline, CDR1 is SGHRS and CDR2 is YFSETQ. The CDR3 has 17 residues. CDR3 DNA: TGCGCCAGCAGCTTGGGTTCTTCTGCGGATAGCAATCAGCCCCAGCATTTT. Protein: CASSLGSSADSNQPQHF.

The chain recombines TRBV4-3 with TRBJ2-6; D gene ambiguous. Trimming left V 1 base short and J 2 bases short, with 9 bases between. The CDR3 spans 16 residues. CDR1 is LGHNA and CDR2 is YSLEER in the germline V gene. The CDR3 spells CASSQVMGTGANVLTF. The CDR3 DNA reads TGCGCCAGCAGCCAAGTGATGGGTACTGGGGCCAACGTCCTGACTTTC.

V and J are TRBV28 and TRBJ2-1; D perhaps matches TRBD2 (5 bases). V gave up 2 bases and J gave up 6 bases, with 17 bases separating them. Germline values: CDR1 MDHEN, CDR2 SYDVKM. The CDR3 sequence is 16 residues long. The CDR3: CASSLHVPSRRNEQFF. CDR3 coding DNA: TGTGCCAGCAGTTTACACGTCCCTAGCAGGCGCAATGAGCAGTTCTTC.

V and J are TRBV6-2 or TRBV6-3 and TRBJ1-2, with D uncertain. The V and J ends lost 3 bases and 0 bases respectively, with 2 bases between them. Germline V CDR1 and CDR2: MNHEY, SVGEGT. The CDR3 length is 12 residues. The CDR3 region has the DNA TGTGCCAGCAGTTATGCTAACTATGGCTACACCTTC. It translates to CASSYANYGYTF.

V gene TRBV10-3 combines with J gene TRBJ1-1, with no clear D. Trimming left V 7 bases short and J 4 bases short, with 16 bases between. The V gene's germline CDR1 is ENHRY and CDR2 SYGVKD. This CDR3 is built from 14 residues. The CDR3 sequence: CAIKSGLRSTEAFF. In DNA, the CDR3 is TGTGCCATCAAGTCCGGGCTGAGGAGCACTGAAGCTTTCTTT.

The genes are TRBV12-3 or TRBV12-4 and TRBJ1-2; 7 bases fit TRBD1. Germline trimming cut 6 bases from V and 4 bases from J; bases unmatched to any gene: 5. The CDR3 runs 13 residues. In DNA, the CDR3 is TGTGCCAGCAGACCAGGGGGGGGCTATGGCTACACCTTC. Translation gives CASRPGGGYGYTF.